A single sample is the source of the 11 T cell receptor beta chains below, sequenced in a study of T cell responses to AZD1222 COVID-19 vaccine. Measured with immunoSEQ multiplex PCR; TCRdb has only the in-frame clones, and not every one. The table records 130,000 or so clones, 85% of them present only once. This material consisted of peripheral blood, taken 28 days after the second dose of the MenACWY control vaccine. These receptor sequences come from an adult who received the MenACWY meningococcal vaccine as a control.

V gene TRBV15 combines with J gene TRBJ1-3, with D unclear. V was cut by 0 bases and J by 0 bases, with 6 bases left in between. The CDR3 has 15 amino acids. Germline CDR1 reads LNHNV; CDR2 reads YYDKDF (reference sequence). CDR3 in DNA: TGTGCCACCAGCAGAGACCGGAACTCTGGAAACACCATATATTTT. Protein product: CATSRDRNSGNTIYF.

The chain couples TRBV7-2 to TRBJ2-7, with 8 nucleotides matching TRBD2. CDR3 length: 14 amino acids. Looked up from germline, CDR1 is SGHTA and CDR2 is FQGNSA. Germline trimming cut 5 bases from V and 1 base from J; bases unmatched to any gene: 4. DNA for the CDR3: TGTGCCAGCAGCGGTATAGCGGGATCCTACGAGCAGTACTTC. It encodes CASSGIAGSYEQYF.

This clone was counted between two and nine times. The chain employs TRBV5-4 and TRBJ2-2, with TRBD1 as a possible D gene (5 bases). The V gene's germline CDR1 is SGHNT and CDR2 YYREEE (reference sequence). The CDR3 is 14 residues long. Trimming removed 5 bases from V and 9 bases from J, with 17 bases in between. The DNA of the CDR3 is TGTGCCAGCAGGACAGACGTAGTCGGAAGGGAGCTGTTTTTT. Translating gives CASRTDVVGRELFF.

The rearrangement uses TRBV6-5 and TRBJ2-7, with 7 bases aligning to TRBD1. Germline V gene lookup returns CDR1 MNHEY and CDR2 SVGAGI. The CDR3 has 14 residues. Trimming took 5 bases from V and 0 from J; bases not matched to a gene: 4. The CDR3 here is CASSPGTVSYEQYF. In DNA form, the CDR3 reads TGTGCCAGCAGTCCCGGGACAGTCTCCTACGAGCAGTACTTC.

The genes are TRBV27 and TRBJ1-2; no firm D call. V was pared by 5 bases and J by 3 bases, with 10 bases between. CDR3 size: 13 residues. Per germline, CDR1 MNHEY and CDR2 SMNVEV (reference sequence). The CDR3 nucleotides read TGTGCCAGCAGTGTCGCCGGGGACTATGGCTACACCTTC. As protein: CASSVAGDYGYTF.

This clone was observed a handful of times. The chain combines TRBV27 with TRBJ2-3, with D unresolved. The germline CDR1 and CDR2 sequences are MNHEY and SMNVEV (reference sequence). The CDR3 runs to 13 residues. The V end lost 3 bases, the J end lost 2 bases, and 6 bases lay between the germline ends. CDR3: CASSFGNTDTQYF. The CDR3 nucleotides read TGTGCCAGCAGTTTCGGCAACACAGATACGCAGTATTTT.

The rearrangement joins TRBV6-6 to TRBJ2-3, with D perhaps TRBD1 (8 bases). The germline CDR1 and CDR2 sequences are MNHNY and SVGAGI (reference sequence). V was pared by 5 bases and J by 7 bases, with 25 bases between. CDR3 length: 17 residues. The CDR3 DNA reads as TGTGCCAGCAGTCGCCCAGGGGGGGACAGGTACATCCATACGCAGTATTTT. Translating gives CASSRPGGDRYIHTQYF.

This chain connects TRBV3-1 (or the pseudogene TRBV3-2) to TRBJ2-1; D may be TRBD1 (6 bases). Germline CDR1 reads LGHDT; CDR2 reads YNNKEL (reference sequence). The CDR3 sequence is 14 residues long. V dropped 4 bases and J dropped 5 bases, with 12 bases sitting between them. The CDR3: CASSRAGVHNEQFF. CDR3 nucleotide sequence: TGTGCCAGCAGCCGTGCAGGGGTCCACAATGAGCAGTTCTTC.

Comment on this clone: Other DNA sequences in this sample translate to the same CDR3. This sequence joins TRBV7-3 and TRBJ1-1; weak D call: TRBD1 (5 bases). This CDR3 has 14 residues. Trimming removed 1 base at V and 5 bases at J, with 11 bases between. CDR1 is SGHTA and CDR2 is FQGTGA in the germline V gene. Here the CDR3 reads CASSLKGGGTEAFF. CDR3 DNA sequence: TGTGCCAGCAGCTTAAAAGGCGGGGGAACTGAAGCTTTCTTT. The variable domain in full, with the rest retrieved from reference TRBV7-3 and TRBJ1-1, is GAGVSQTPSNKVTEKGKYVELRCDPISGHTALYWYRQSLGQGPEFLIYFQGTGAADDSGLPNDRFFAVRPEGSVSTLKIQRTERGDSAVYLCASSLKGGGTEAFFGQGTRLTVV.

J is TRBJ2-7 and V is TRBV13; the D is unclear. The V gene lost 4 bases and the J gene lost 2 bases, with 9 bases spanning the gap. Germline V gives CDR1 PRHDT, CDR2 FYEKMQ (reference sequence). This CDR3 is built from 13 residues. In DNA form, the CDR3 reads TGTGCCAGCAGCTCCAGTGGGACCTACGAGCAGTACTTC. It translates to CASSSSGTYEQYF.

The chain has TRBV7-9 and TRBJ1-5; D is undetermined. Per germline, CDR1 SEHNR and CDR2 FQNEAQ (reference sequence). The CDR3 runs 13 residues. V was trimmed by 1 base and J by 5 bases, leaving 6 bases between them. Here the CDR3 reads CASSLVEDQPQHF. The CDR3 nucleotides are TGTGCCAGCAGCTTAGTGGAGGATCAGCCCCAGCATTTT.